The sequence of this TCR beta chain was determined in a study of T-cell memory formation after mild COVID-19. Background on the study: Most TCR clusters belonged to a single donor. Notes on the study in general: Several responding clones turned up in pre-infection memory, indicating that cross-reactive memory may have taken part. Later expanders leaned toward CD4+, whereas clones contracting from day 15 to 85 were balanced CD4/CD8. Contracting clones localized mainly to CM and EM when CD4+ and mainly to EMRA when CD8+.

TCRdb reanalysed the 5' RACE reads using MiXCR and keeps one entry per CDR3 protein. Seen here are approximately 350,000 distinct CDR3 sequences, approximately 15% observed once, and the top ten hold around 22%. This clonotype was recorded a few times. Its antigen is not identified. The CDR3 extends over 17 amino acids. Trimming took 5 bases from V and 4 from J; bases not matched to a gene: 11. Per the germline V gene, CDR1 is LNHDA and CDR2 is SQIVND (reference sequence). The TCR sequence derives from a man aged 18 to 29 who had mild COVID-19 (a few samples of this study predate the infection). Cell type and time point are not known. This chain connects TRBV19 to TRBJ2-5; 12 bases fit TRBD1. The sequencing input was PBMCs or a T cell subset sorted from them (not recorded which). This CDR3 reads CASSHPPGTGGLETQYF. CDR3 sequence (DNA): TGTGCCAGTAGTCATCCACCCGGGACAGGGGGCCTAGAGACCCAGTACTTC.